Below are 6 T cell receptor beta chains sequenced from a single sample in a study of post-analysis software for immune sequencing data. The TCR beta cDNA libraries contained unique molecular identifiers. Each CDR3 protein is one row after TCRdb ran MiXCR on the PCR reads. The data show 650,000 to 900,000 distinct CDR3 sequences, with about 43% seen just once and approximately 5% held by the top ten. Study-level points and caveats: Five TRBV segments were significantly more frequent in patients than in controls. TRBV5-6, TRBV5-1 and TRBV20-1 were among these segments.

Antigens of these TCRs are unknown. The sample comprised blood. The receptor source for this set is a girl between 10 and 17 years old with multiple sclerosis.

This clonotype has a handful of counts. J is TRBJ2-1 and V is TRBV4-2; D uncertain. Looked up from germline, CDR1 is LGHNA and CDR2 is YNFKEQ. Trimming pared 4 bases from V and 9 bases from J, leaving 13 bases between. This CDR3 comprises 13 residues. This CDR3 is CASSPPGVSEQFF. In DNA, the CDR3 is TGTGCCAGCAGCCCTCCCGGAGTCAGTGAGCAGTTCTTC.

The V and J genes are TRBV15 and TRBJ2-1, with TRBD2 as a possible D gene (5 bases). Trimming shortened V by 0 bases and J by 0 bases, and 9 bases separated the two germline ends. CDR3 length: 16 residues. In germline, CDR1 is LNHNV, CDR2 YYDKDF (reference sequence). CDR3: CATSRDRAGSYNEQFF. The CDR3 region has the DNA TGTGCCACCAGCAGAGATAGGGCGGGCTCCTACAATGAGCAGTTCTTC.

The chain employs TRBV12-3 or TRBV12-4 and TRBJ2-7, with 7 nucleotides matching TRBD1. The CDR3 length is 13 residues. The V segment lost 6 bases and the J segment 6 bases; nucleotides outside the gene matches: 8. This chain's CDR3 is CASRMTGPSEQYF. The CDR3 DNA sequence: TGTGCCAGCAGAATGACAGGGCCCTCCGAGCAGTACTTC.

The rearrangement uses TRBV12-3 or TRBV12-4 and TRBJ1-5; TRBD1 agrees at 10 bases. The CDR3 runs to 15 residues. Germline trimming cut 6 bases from V and 3 bases from J; bases unmatched to any gene: 5. For the CDR3, the DNA is TGTGCCAGCAGCGTCGACAGGGGGCCCAATCAGCCCCAGCATTTT. Amino acid sequence: CASSVDRGPNQPQHF.

This clonotype was counted between two and nine times. This rearrangement joins TRBV12-3 or TRBV12-4 to TRBJ2-5, with D hard to call. Between the trimmed V and J ends, which lost 7 bases and 5 bases, there was a span of 14 bases. The CDR3 loop spans 13 amino acids. CDR3 bases: TGTGCCAGCACCCTGGACCTGGGGGAGACCCAGTACTTC. Protein sequence: CASTLDLGETQYF.

The J gene is TRBJ2-5, the V gene TRBV5-6; D perhaps matches TRBD2 (5 bases). V lost 4 bases and J 2 bases, leaving 12 bases between the germline ends. This CDR3 contains 14 residues. CDR1 is SGHDT, CDR2 YYEEEE, per germline. CDR3 in DNA: TGTGCCAGCAGCCGTTCCTCGGGGCAAGAGACCCAGTACTTC. Translation: CASSRSSGQETQYF.